This T cell receptor beta chain was captured in a study of shared clonotypes between healthy human individuals. The overall study: Researchers assigned three CD4 naive, three CD4 memory, two CD8 naive and one CD8 memory plate to each donor. Study-level findings and limits: Generally, estimated richness proved larger in naive subsets than it did in memory subsets. Among donors, clonotype sharing was expected to be affected by sequencing depth.

To note about this clone: Its antigen is unidentified.

Produced via immunoSEQ multiplex PCR; TCRdb's table is partial and in-frame only. The sample includes some 1 million clones, 60% to 80% seen only once; the top ten take over 1.3%. Only Caucasian adults living in Nashville, Tennessee served as donors. The sequence came from a man between 18 and 35 years old in good health. Sequencing input: memory CD4+ T cells sorted from blood. Indicated subset: CD45RA-negative fraction.

This CDR3 reads CASSLWPDYEQYF. CDR3 in DNA: TGTGCCAGCAGTTTATGGCCAGACTACGAGCAGTACTTC. The chain uses TRBV27 and TRBJ2-7, with no clear D. CDR3 length: 13 residues. Germline CDR1 and CDR2: MNHEY and SMNVEV (reference sequence). Trimming took off 1 base at V and 3 bases at J, with 7 bases between the two ends.